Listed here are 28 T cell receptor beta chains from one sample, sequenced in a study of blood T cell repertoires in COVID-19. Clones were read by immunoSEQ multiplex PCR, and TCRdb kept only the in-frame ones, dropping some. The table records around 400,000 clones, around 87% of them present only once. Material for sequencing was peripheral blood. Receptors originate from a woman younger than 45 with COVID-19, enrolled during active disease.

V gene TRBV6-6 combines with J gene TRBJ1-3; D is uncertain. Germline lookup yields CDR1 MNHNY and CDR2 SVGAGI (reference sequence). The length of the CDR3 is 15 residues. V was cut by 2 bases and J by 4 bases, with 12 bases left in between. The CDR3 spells CASSYLQSPGNTIYF. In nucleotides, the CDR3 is TGTGCCAGCAGTTACCTACAGTCCCCGGGAAACACCATATATTTT.

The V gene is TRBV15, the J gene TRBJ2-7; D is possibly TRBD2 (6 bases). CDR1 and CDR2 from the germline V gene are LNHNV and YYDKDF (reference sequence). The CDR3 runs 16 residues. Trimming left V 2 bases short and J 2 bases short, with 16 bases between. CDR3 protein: CATSRKVGTQTYEQYF. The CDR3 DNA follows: TGTGCCACCAGCAGAAAAGTCGGGACTCAGACCTACGAGCAGTACTTC.

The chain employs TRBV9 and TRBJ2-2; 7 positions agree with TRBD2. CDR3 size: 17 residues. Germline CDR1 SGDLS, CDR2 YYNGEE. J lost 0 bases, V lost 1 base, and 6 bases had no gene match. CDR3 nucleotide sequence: TGTGCCAGCAGCGTACTGGCGGGAGCCTCGAACACCGGGGAGCTGTTTTTT. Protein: CASSVLAGASNTGELFF.

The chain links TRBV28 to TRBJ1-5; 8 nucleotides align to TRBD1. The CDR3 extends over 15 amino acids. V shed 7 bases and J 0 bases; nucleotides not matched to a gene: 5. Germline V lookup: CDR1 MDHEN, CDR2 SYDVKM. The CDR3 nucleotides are TGTGCCAGCACCGCAGGGGGCCCTAGCAATCAGCCCCAGCATTTT. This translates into CASTAGGPSNQPQHF.

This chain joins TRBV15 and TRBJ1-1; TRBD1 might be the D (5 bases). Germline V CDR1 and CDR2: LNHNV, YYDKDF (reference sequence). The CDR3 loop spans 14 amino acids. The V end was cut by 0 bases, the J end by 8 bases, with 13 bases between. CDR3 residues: CATSRDVAGMEAFF. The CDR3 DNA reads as TGTGCCACCAGCAGAGATGTGGCAGGGATGGAAGCTTTCTTT.

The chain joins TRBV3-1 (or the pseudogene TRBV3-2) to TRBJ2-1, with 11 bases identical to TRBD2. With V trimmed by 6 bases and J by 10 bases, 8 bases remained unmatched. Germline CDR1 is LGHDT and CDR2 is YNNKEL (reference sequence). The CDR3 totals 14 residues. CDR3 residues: CASRPGTSGGEQFF. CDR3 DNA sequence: TGTGCCAGCAGACCCGGGACTAGCGGAGGAGAGCAGTTCTTC.

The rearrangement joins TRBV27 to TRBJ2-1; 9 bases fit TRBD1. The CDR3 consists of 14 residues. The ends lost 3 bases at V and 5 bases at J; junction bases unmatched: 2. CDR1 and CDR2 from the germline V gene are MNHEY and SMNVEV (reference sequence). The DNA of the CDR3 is TGTGCCAGCAGTTTTAGGGACAGGGACAATGAGCAGTTCTTC. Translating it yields CASSFRDRDNEQFF.

The CDR3 is CASSSSGLSSSYNSPLHF. CDR3 DNA: TGTGCCAGCAGTTCCTCGGGACTCTCAAGCTCCTATAATTCACCCCTCCACTTT. The rearrangement uses TRBV6-2 or TRBV6-3 and TRBJ1-6; a weak D match, TRBD1 (5 bases). Germline assignment: CDR1 MNHEY and CDR2 SVGEGT. Trimming left V 4 bases short and J 0 bases short, with 16 bases between. This CDR3 has 18 amino acids.

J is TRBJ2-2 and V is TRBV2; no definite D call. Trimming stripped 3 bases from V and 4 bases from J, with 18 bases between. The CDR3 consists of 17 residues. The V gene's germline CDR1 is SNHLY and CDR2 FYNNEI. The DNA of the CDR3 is TGTGCCAGCAGTGAGCCCGACTCCTTAAAGAGCACCGGGGAGCTGTTTTTT. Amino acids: CASSEPDSLKSTGELFF.

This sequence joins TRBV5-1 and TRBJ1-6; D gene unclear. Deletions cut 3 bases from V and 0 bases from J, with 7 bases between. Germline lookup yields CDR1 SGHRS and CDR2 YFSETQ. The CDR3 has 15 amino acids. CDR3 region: CASSSLSSYNSPLHF. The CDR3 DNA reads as TGCGCCAGCAGCTCATTGAGCTCCTATAATTCACCCCTCCACTTT.

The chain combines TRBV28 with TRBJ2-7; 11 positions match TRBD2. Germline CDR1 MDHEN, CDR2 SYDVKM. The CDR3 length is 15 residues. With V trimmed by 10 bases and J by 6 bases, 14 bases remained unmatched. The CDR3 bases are TGTGCCACCCAATCGCGGGGACTAGCGGTCGGCGAGCAGTACTTC. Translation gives CATQSRGLAVGEQYF. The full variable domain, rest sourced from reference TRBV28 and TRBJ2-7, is DVKVTQSSRYLVKRTGEKVFLECVQDMDHENMFWYRQDPGLGLRLIYFSYDVKMKEKGDIPEGYSVSREKKERFSLILESASTNQTSMYLCATQSRGLAVGEQYFGPGTRLTVT.

The CDR3 spells CAWKKGASNSPLHF. Here the CDR3 DNA reads TGTGCCTGGAAAAAGGGGGCCTCGAATTCACCCCTCCACTTT. The chain carries TRBV30 and TRBJ1-6; 7 bases fit TRBD1. V trimming: 4 bases; J trimming: 7 bases; junction bases outside the gene matches: 7. This CDR3 has 14 residues. Per the germline V gene, CDR1 is GTSNPN and CDR2 is SVGIG (reference sequence). The variable domain in full, completed from reference TRBV30 and TRBJ1-6, reads SQTIHQWPATLVQPVGSPLSLECTVEGTSNPNLYWYRQAAGRGLQLLFYSVGIGQISSEVPQNLSASRPQDRQFILSSKKLLLSDSGFYLCAWKKGASNSPLHFGNGTRLTVT.

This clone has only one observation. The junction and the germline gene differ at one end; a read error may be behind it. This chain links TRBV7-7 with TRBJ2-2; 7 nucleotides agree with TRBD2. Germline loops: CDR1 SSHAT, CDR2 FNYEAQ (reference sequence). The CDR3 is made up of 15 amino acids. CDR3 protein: CASSPGLVRAGELFF. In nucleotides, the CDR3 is TGTGCTAGCAGCCCCGGACTAGTTCGCGCCGGGGAGCTGTTTTTT.

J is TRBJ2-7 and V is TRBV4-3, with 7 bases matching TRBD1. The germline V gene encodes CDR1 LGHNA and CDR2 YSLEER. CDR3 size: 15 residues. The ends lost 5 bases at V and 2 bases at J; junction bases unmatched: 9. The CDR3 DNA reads TGCGCCAGCAGCTTAGATCCCGGGACAGCCTACGAGCAGTACTTC. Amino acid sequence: CASSLDPGTAYEQYF.

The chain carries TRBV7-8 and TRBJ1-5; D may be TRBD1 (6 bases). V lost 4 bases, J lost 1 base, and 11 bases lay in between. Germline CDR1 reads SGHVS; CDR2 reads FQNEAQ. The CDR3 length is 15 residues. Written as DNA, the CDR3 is TGTGCCAGCAGCTCACGGACAGCCAGCAATCAGCCCCAGCATTTT. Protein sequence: CASSSRTASNQPQHF.

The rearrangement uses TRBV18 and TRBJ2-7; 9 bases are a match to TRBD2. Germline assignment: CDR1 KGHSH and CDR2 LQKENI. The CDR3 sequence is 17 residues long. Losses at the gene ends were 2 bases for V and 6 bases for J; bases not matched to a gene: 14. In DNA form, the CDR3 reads TGTGCCAGCTCACCAGGGGTACTAGCGGGTGCCTCAAGCGAGCAGTACTTC. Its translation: CASSPGVLAGASSEQYF.

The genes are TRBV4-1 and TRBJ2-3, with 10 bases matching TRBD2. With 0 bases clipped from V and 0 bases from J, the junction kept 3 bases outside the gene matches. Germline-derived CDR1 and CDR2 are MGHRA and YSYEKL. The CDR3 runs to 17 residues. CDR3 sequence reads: CASSQEGLAESTDTQYF. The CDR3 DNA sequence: TGCGCCAGCAGCCAAGAAGGACTAGCGGAAAGCACAGATACGCAGTATTTT.

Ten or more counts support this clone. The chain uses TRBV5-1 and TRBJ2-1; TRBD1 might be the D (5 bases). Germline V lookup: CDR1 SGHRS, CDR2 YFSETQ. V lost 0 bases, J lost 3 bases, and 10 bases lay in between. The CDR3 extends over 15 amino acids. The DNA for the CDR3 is TGCGCCAGCAGCTTGGACAGGACATACTACAATGAGCAGTTCTTC. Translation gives CASSLDRTYYNEQFF.

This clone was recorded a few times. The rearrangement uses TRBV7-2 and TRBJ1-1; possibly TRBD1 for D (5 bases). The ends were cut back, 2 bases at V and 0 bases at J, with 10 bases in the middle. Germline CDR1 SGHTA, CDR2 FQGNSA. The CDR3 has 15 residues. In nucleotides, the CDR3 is TGTGCCAGCAGCTTAAAGGCCAGGGTGAACACTGAAGCTTTCTTT. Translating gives CASSLKARVNTEAFF.

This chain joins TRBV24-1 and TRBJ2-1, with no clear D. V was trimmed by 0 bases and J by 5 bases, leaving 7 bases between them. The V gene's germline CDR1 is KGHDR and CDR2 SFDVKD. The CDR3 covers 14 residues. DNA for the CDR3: TGTGCCACCAGTGATTTGGGTCGGGACAATGAGCAGTTCTTC. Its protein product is CATSDLGRDNEQFF.

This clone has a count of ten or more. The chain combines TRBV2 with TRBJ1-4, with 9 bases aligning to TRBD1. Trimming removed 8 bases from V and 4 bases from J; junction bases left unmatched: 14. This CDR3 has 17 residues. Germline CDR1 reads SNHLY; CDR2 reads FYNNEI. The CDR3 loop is CASVRDRVGLGNEKLFF. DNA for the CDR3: TGTGCCAGCGTTCGGGACAGGGTTGGGTTAGGTAATGAAAAACTGTTTTTT.

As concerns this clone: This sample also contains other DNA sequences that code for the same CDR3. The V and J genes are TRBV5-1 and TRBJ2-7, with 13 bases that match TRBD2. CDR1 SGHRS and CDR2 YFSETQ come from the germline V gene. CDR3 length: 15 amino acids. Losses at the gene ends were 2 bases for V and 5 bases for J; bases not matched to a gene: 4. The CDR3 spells CASSLGLAGANEQYF. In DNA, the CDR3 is TGCGCCAGCAGCTTAGGACTAGCGGGAGCGAACGAGCAGTACTTC.

For the CDR3, the DNA is TGTGCCAGCAGTGAAGCGCTTCGGGCAGATACGCAGTATTTT. It yields the protein CASSEALRADTQYF. The chain joins TRBV2 to TRBJ2-3; D unclear. This CDR3 region has 14 residues. Trimming cost V 0 bases and J 4 bases, with 8 bases left between them. From germline, CDR1 is SNHLY and CDR2 FYNNEI. The full variable domain, in which reference TRBV2 and TRBJ2-3 provide the parts outside the CDR3, is EPEVTQTPSHQVTQMGQEVILRCVPISNHLYFYWYRQILGQKVEFLVSFYNNEISEKSEIFDDQFSVERPDGSNFTLKIRSTKLEDSAMYFCASSEALRADTQYFGPGTRLTVL.

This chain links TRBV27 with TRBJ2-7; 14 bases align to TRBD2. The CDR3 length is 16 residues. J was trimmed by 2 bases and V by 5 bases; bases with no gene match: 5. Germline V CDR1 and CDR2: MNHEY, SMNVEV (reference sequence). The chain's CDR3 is CASSPQGLAGAYEQYF. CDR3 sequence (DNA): TGTGCCAGCAGTCCACAGGGACTAGCGGGAGCCTACGAGCAGTACTTC.

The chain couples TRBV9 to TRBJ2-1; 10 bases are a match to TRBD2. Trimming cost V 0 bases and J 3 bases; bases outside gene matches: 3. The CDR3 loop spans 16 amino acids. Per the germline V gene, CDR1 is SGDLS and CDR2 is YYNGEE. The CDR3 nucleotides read TGTGCCAGCAGCGTAGAGGGGACTAGCGACTACAATGAGCAGTTCTTC. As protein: CASSVEGTSDYNEQFF.

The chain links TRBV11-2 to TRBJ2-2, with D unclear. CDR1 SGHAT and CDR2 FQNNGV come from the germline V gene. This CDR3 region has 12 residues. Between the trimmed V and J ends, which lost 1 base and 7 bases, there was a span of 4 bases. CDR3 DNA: TGTGCCAGCAGCTTAGCCGGCGGGGAGCTGTTTTTT. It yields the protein CASSLAGGELFF.

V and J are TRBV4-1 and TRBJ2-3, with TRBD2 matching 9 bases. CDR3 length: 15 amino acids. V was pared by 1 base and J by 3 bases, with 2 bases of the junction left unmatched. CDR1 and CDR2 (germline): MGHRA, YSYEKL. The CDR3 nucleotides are TGCGCCAGCAGCCAAGTGGGACTAGCAACAGATACGCAGTATTTT. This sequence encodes CASSQVGLATDTQYF.

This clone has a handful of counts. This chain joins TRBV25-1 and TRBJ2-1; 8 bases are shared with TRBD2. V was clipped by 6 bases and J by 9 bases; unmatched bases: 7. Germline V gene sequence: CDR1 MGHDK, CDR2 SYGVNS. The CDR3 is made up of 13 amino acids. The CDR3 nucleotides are TGTGCCAGCAGCGGGGGGGCGCGGGGTGAGCAGTTCTTC. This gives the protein CASSGGARGEQFF.